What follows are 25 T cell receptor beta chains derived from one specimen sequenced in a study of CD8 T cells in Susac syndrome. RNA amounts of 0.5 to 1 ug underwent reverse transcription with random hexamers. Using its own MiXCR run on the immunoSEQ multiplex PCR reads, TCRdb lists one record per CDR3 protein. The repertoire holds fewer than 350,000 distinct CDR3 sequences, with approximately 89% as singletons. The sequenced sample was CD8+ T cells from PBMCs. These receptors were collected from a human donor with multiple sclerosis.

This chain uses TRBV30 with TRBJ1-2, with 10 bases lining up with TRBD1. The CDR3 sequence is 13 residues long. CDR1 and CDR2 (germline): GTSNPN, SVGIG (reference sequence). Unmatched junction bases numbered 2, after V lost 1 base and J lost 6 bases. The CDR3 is CAWSAGTGDGYTF. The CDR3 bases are TGTGCCTGGAGTGCCGGGACAGGGGATGGCTACACCTTC.

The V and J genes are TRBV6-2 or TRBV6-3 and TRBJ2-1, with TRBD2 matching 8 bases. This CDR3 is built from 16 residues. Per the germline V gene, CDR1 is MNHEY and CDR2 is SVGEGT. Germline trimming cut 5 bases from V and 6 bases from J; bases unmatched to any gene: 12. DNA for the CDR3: TGTGCCAGCAGTCCCTCGGCTAGCGGGTGGGGCAATGAGCAGTTCTTC. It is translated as CASSPSASGWGNEQFF.

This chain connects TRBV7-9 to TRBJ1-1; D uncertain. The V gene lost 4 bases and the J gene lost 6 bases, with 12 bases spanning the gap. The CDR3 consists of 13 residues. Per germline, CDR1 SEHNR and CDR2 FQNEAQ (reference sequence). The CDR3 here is CASSSPEDAEAFF. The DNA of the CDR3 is TGTGCCAGCAGCTCACCCGAGGACGCTGAAGCTTTCTTT. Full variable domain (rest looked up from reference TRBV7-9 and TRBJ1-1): DTGVSQNPRHKITKRGQNVTFRCDPISEHNRLYWYRQTLGQGPEFLTYFQNEAQLEKSRLLSDRFSAERPKGSFSTLEIQRTEQGDSAMYLCASSSPEDAEAFFGQGTRLTVV.

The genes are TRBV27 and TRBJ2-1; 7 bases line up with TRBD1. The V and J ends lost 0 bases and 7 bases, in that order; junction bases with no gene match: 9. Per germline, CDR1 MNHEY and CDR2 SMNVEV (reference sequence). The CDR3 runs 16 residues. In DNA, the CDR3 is TGTGCCAGCAGTTTATCGGGGCAGGGGGTTGGTAATGAGCAGTTCTTC. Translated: CASSLSGQGVGNEQFF.

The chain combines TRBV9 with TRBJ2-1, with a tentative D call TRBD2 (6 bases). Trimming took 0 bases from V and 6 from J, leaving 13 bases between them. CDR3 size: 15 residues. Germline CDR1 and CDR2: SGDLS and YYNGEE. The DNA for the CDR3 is TGTGCCAGCAGCGTAGTGCCGGGAGCCGCCAATGAGCAGTTCTTC. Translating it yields CASSVVPGAANEQFF.

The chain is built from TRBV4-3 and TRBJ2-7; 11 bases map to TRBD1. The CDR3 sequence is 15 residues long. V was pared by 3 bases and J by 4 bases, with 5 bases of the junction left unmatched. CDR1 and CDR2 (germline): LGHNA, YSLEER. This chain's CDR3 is CASSHLGQGAYEQYF. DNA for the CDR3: TGCGCCAGCAGCCACCTCGGACAGGGGGCTTACGAGCAGTACTTC.

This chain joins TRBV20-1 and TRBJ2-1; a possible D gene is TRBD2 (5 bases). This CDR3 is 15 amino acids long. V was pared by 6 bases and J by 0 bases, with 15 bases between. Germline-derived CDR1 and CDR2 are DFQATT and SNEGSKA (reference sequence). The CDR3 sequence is CSAASGFSSYNEQFF. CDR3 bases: TGCAGTGCCGCCTCGGGGTTTAGCTCCTACAATGAGCAGTTCTTC.

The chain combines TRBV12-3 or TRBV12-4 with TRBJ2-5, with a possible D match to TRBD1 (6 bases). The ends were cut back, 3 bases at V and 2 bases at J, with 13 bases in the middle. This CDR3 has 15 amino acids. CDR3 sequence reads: CASSFDVGTQETQYF. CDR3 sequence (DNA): TGTGCCAGCAGTTTTGATGTGGGGACACAAGAGACCCAGTACTTC.

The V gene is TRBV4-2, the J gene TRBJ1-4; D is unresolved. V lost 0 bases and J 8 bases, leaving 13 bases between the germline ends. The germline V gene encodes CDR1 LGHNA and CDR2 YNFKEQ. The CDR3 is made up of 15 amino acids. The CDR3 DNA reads TGTGCCAGCAGCCAAGATTGGGGAGAGGGCGAAAAACTGTTTTTT. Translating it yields CASSQDWGEGEKLFF.

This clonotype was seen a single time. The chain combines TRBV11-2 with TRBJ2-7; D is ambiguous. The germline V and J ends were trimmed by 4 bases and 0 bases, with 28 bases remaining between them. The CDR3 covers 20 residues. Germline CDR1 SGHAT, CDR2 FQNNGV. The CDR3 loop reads CASSSHLQPHRRGSSYEQYF. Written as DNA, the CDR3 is TGTGCCAGCAGCTCCCACCTACAGCCCCACCGGCGTGGAAGCTCCTACGAGCAGTACTTC. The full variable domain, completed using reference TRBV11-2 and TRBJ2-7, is EAGVAQSPRYKIIEKRQSVAFWCNPISGHATLYWYQQILGQGPKLLIQFQNNGVVDDSQLPKDRFSAERLKGVDSTLKIQPAKLEDSAVYLCASSSHLQPHRRGSSYEQYFGPGTRLTVT.

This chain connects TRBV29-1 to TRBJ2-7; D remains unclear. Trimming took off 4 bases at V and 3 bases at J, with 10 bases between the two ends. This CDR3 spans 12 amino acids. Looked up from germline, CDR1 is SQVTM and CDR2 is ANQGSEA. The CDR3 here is CSVGGMRYEQYF. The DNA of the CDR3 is TGCAGCGTTGGGGGAATGCGCTACGAGCAGTACTTC.

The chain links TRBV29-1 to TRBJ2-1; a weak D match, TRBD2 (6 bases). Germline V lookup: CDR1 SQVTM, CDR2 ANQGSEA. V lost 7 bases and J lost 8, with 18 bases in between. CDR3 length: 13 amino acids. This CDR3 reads CSAQGGEVYEQFF. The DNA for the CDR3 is TGCAGCGCCCAAGGCGGGGAAGTCTATGAGCAGTTCTTC.

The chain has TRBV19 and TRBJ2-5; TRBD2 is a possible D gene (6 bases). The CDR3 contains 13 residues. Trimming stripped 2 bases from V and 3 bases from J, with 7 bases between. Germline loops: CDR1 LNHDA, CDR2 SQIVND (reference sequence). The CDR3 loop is CASSIWGEETQYF. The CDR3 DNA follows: TGTGCCAGTAGTATATGGGGGGAAGAGACCCAGTACTTC.

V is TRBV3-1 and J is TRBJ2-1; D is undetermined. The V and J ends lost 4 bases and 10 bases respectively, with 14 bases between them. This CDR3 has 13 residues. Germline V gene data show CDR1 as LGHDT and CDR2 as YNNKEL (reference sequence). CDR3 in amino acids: CASSPLLGWEQFF. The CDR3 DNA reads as TGTGCCAGCAGCCCCCTCCTTGGGTGGGAGCAGTTCTTC.

CDR3 amino acids: CSVIGTGEKSEQYF. CDR3 nucleotides: TGCAGCGTTATAGGGACAGGGGAGAAATCCGAGCAGTACTTC. This sequence joins TRBV29-1 and TRBJ2-7, with 10 bases that match TRBD1. The CDR3 sequence is 14 residues long. V was pared by 5 bases and J by 6 bases, with 10 bases of the junction left unmatched. CDR1 is SQVTM, CDR2 ANQGSEA, per germline.

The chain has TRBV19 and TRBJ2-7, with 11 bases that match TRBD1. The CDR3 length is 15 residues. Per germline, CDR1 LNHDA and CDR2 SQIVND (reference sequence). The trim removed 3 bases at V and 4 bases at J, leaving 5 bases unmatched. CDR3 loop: CASSMGQGVRYEQYF. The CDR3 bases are TGTGCCAGTAGTATGGGACAGGGGGTGAGGTACGAGCAGTACTTC.

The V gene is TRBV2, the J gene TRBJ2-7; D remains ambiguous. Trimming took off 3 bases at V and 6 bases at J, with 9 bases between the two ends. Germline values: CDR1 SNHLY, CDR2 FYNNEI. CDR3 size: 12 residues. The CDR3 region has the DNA TGTGCCAGCAGTGATAGGATGGGCGAGCAGTACTTC. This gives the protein CASSDRMGEQYF.

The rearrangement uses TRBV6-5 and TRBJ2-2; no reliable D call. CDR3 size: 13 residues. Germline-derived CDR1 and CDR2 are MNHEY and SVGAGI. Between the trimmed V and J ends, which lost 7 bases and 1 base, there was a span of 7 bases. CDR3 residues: CASKERNTGELFF. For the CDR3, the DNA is TGTGCCAGCAAGGAGCGGAACACCGGGGAGCTGTTTTTT.

The CDR3 nucleotides are TGTGCCAGCAGTTTATCCCCGGCCGTAGCTCAGTTCTTC. It yields the protein CASSLSPAVAQFF. The chain uses TRBV27 and TRBJ2-1; no firm D call. CDR3 size: 13 residues. The germline V gene encodes CDR1 MNHEY and CDR2 SMNVEV (reference sequence). Trimming left V 0 bases short and J 13 bases short, with 13 bases between.

The CDR3 region is CASSDRTLPGYEQYF. The CDR3 DNA reads TGTGCCAGCAGTGATAGGACCCTCCCCGGGTACGAGCAGTACTTC. This rearrangement joins TRBV2 to TRBJ2-7, with unresolved D. Germline CDR1 is SNHLY and CDR2 is FYNNEI. This CDR3 spans 15 amino acids. V was shortened by 3 bases and J by 4 bases, with 16 bases between the two germline ends.

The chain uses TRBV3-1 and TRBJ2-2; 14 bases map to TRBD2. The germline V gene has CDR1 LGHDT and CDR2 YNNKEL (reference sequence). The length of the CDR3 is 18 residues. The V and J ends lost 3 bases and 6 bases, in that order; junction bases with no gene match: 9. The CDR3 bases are TGTGCCAGCAGCCAGCAGGGACTAGCGGGAGTGAAGGCCGGGGAGCTGTTTTTT. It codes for CASSQQGLAGVKAGELFF.

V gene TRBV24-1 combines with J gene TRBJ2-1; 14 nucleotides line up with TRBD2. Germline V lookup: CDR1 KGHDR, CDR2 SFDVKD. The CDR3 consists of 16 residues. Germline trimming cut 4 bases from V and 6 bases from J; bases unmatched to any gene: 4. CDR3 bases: TGTGCCACCAGTGACCGACTAGCGGGAGGGGCCAATGAGCAGTTCTTC. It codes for CATSDRLAGGANEQFF.

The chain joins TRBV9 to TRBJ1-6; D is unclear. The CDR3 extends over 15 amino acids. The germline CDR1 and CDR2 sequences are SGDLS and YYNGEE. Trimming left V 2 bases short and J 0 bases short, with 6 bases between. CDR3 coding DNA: TGTGCCAGCAGCGTGGAGAGCTCCTATAATTCACCCCTCCACTTT. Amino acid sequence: CASSVESSYNSPLHF.

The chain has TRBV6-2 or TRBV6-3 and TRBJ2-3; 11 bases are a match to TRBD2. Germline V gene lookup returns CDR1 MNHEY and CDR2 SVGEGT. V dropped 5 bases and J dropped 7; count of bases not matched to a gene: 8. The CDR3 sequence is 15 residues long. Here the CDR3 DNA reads TGTGCCAGCAGTCTACTAGCGGGAGAAGCGAATACGCAGTATTTT. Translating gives CASSLLAGEANTQYF.

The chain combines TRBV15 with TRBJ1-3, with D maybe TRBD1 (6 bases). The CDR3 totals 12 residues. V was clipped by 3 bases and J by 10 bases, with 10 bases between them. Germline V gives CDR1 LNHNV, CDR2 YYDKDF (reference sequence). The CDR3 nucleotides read TGTGCCACCAGCAGGGAGGGGGTAACCATATATTTT. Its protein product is CATSREGVTIYF. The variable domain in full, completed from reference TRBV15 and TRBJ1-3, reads DAMVIQNPRYQVTQFGKPVTLSCSQTLNHNVMYWYQQKSSQAPKLLFHYYDKDFNNEADTPDNFQSRRPNTSFCFLDIRSPGLGDTAMYLCATSREGVTIYFGEGSWLTVV.